This TCR beta chain derives from a study of blood T cell repertoires in COVID-19. Overall study context: Samples taken during acute and convalescent COVID-19 were collected in the United States, Italy and Spain.

The CDR3 covers 12 residues. CDR1 MDHEN and CDR2 SYDVKM come from the germline V gene. V lost 2 bases and J lost 5, with 6 bases in between. The sample holds a few counts of this clone. Assay: immunoSEQ multiplex PCR; the TCRdb copy retains only in-frame clones and omits some. The table lists a few hundred thousand clones, 85% to 90% of them singletons. This chain connects TRBV28 to TRBJ1-1; D not certain. Sequencing was performed on PBMCs or T cells enriched from blood (not recorded which). The sequence came from a woman aged 25 to 39 who had recovered from COVID-19. CDR3 coding DNA: TGTGCCAGCAGTTTACTAGGTACTGAAGCTTTCTTT. Its protein is CASSLLGTEAFF.